The sequence of this T cell receptor (beta chain) was determined in a study of control samples from healthy donors and cancer patients. The CDR3 is 17 residues long. Sequencing was performed with immunoSEQ multiplex PCR; in TCRdb, only in-frame clones are kept and a portion is missing. The table shows some 140,000 clones, with about 85% occurring only once. This clone was counted between two and nine times. The origin of this receptor is a woman aged 30 to 39 in good health. The chain recombines TRBV21-1 with TRBJ2-3; the DNA was not used to check the table's D call, TRBD1. TRBV21-1 is designated a pseudogene. Sequenced material: blood. CDR3 loop: CASSNPGTGKRTDTQYF. DNA of the CDR3: TGTGCCAGCAGCAACCCCGGGACAGGGAAGCGCACAGATACGCAGTATTTT.